This T cell receptor (beta chain) was observed in a study of T cell responses to AZD1222 COVID-19 vaccine. Data came from immunoSEQ multiplex PCR; TCRdb stores just in-frame clones and leaves some out. This sample has 150,000 or so clones, with around 92% found just once. This clonotype was sampled from an adult in good health. Sample: peripheral blood, taken on day 0 of AZD1222 vaccination.

The CDR3 DNA is TGTGCCAGCAGCCCCGCGGGAAGCCCCGGGACAAATGTTAACTATGGCTACACCTTC. This codes for CASSPAGSPGTNVNYGYTF. The chain recombines TRBV11-2 with TRBJ1-2; TRBD1 might be the D (6 bases). The CDR3 extends over 19 amino acids. V was clipped by 5 bases and J by 1 base, with 26 bases between them. The germline gives CDR1 SGHAT, CDR2 FQNNGV.